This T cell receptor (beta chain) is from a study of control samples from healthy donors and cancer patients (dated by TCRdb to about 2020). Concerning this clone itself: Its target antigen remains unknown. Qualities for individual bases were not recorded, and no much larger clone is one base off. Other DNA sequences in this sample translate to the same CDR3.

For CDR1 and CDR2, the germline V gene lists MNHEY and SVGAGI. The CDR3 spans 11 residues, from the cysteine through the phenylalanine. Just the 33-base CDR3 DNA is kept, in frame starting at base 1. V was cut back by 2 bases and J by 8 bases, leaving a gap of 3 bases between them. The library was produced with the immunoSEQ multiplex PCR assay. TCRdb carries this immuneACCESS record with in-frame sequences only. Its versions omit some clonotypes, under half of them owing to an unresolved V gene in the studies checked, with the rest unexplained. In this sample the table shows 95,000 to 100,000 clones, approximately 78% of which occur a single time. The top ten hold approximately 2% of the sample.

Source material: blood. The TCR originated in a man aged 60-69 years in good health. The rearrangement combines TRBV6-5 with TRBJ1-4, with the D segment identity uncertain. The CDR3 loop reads CASSYGEKLFF. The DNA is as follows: TGTGCCAGCAGTTACGGGGAAAAACTGTTTTTT.